This TCR beta chain was identified during a study of identical twins. The CDR3 contains 15 residues. Between the trimmed V and J ends, which lost 8 bases and 9 bases, there was a span of 23 bases. The germline CDR1 and CDR2 sequences are SGHAT and FQNNGV. Study-wide results and limits: Modeled out-of-frame TCR alpha sharing in monozygotic twins fell below observed levels. Compared with unrelated sharing, twin-shared out-of-frame alpha sequences had more low-probability sequences.

A universal primer site came from template switching; cDNA carried unique molecular identifiers. From the 5' RACE reads, TCRdb called clonotypes with MiXCR, one entry per CDR3 protein. Among around 510,000 distinct CDR3 sequences listed, 13% to 15% were seen once. As for this clonotype: What it recognizes is unknown.

The data were also submitted as part of a second study, on yellow fever vaccine responses in identical twins.

The specimen sequenced was CD4+ T cells sorted from blood. The receptor was derived from a woman aged 18-29 years in good health. V and J are TRBV11-2 and TRBJ2-1; a possible D gene is TRBD1 (5 bases). The CDR3 loop is CASGAGLGANTEQFF. The CDR3 bases are TGTGCCAGCGGAGCAGGGCTAGGGGCTAACACTGAGCAGTTCTTC.